This T cell receptor beta chain comes out of a study of T cells in Graves' hyperthyroidism and ophthalmopathy. Findings of the study overall: Onset of ophthalmopathy came a median roughly 6.4 months after the model predicted it. From stable hyperthyroidism, ophthalmopathy was separated by a 13 V-J model.

V lost 7 bases and J 0 bases, leaving 13 bases between the germline ends. CDR1 is SQVTM and CDR2 is ANQGSEA in the germline V gene. The CDR3 contains 14 residues. TCR beta CDR3 regions were amplified from RNA transcripts. HTBI primers were employed in a first-round RT-PCR of the TCR CDR3. One entry per CDR3 protein, called by TCRdb with MiXCR from the multiplex PCR reads. The sample lists approximately 720,000 distinct CDR3 sequences, roughly a sixth occurring once. This clonotype was picked up a small number of times. The antigen remains unidentified. This clonotype was obtained from a woman aged 45-59 years with Graves' hyperthyroidism that later progressed to Graves' ophthalmopathy. J is TRBJ1-3 and V is TRBV29-1; D unclear. Source material: blood. In DNA, the CDR3 is TGCAGCGCCAGACCTCAAAACTCTGGAAACACCATATATTTT. This translates into CSARPQNSGNTIYF.